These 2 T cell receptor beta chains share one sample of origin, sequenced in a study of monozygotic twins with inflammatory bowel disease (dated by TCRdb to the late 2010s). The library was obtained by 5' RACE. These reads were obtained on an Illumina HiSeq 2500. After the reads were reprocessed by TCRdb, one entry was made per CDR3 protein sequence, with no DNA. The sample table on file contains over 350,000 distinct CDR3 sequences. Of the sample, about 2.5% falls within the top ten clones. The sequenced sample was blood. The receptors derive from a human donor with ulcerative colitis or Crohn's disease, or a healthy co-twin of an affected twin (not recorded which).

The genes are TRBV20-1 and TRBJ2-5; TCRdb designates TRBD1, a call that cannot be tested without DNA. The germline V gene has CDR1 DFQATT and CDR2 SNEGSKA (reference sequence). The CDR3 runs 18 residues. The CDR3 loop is CSARDTLRDREYQETQYF.

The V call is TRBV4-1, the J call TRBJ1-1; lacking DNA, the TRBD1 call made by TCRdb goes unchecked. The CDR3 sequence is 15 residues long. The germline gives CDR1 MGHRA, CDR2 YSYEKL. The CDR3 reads CASSQDRGRNTEAFF.